Listed here is a single T cell receptor (beta chain). Its specific antigen is unknown. It has no much larger one-base neighbor in the sample; base qualities were not kept. Inclusion was restricted to participants for whom at least one PBMC sample before ART initiation and at least two post-ART samples were available. Treatment was received in the United States of America by all participants with HIV. Before DNA extraction, cryopreserved samples containing about 0.9-10 million PBMC were thawed and washed. At the time of the earliest PBMC sample for each participant with HIV, ages ranged from roughly 20 to 54 years. PBMC samples from each participant spanned 1-4 timepoints before ART initiation and 2-8 timepoints after ART initiation, with a median of 7 samples. Serial HIV viral load, CD4+ T-cell count, ART history and demographic data were obtained for every participant. A Qiagen kit on a QIAcube was used to extract genomic DNA from unsorted PBMC, with samples processed in batches of 12.

The sample comes from a study of long-term antiretroviral therapy in people with HIV (dated by TCRdb to 2021 to 2024). In terms of the full investigation: The earliest samples were collected approximately a decade before the 2015 WHO recommendation for immediate ART, a period when ART was typically delayed until CD4 counts fell. A total of around 190 cryopreserved PBMC samples came from approximately 30 adults with confirmed HIV infection and were collected serially over a mean of around 6 years (range 1-12). No cross-contamination during QIAcube processing was seen in test extractions of a monoclonal T-cell line run alongside around 34 polyclonal samples. Eleven of the 30 participants with HIV were female. A retrospective serial study tested whether ART initiation and durable HIV suppression were associated with changes in peripheral blood TRB repertoire composition and diversity. On the study overall, not on this receptor specifically: No data were available on ART adherence, viral resistance or therapy changes, limiting inferences about post-ART repertoire changes. Narrower CDR3 length ranges were observed in HIV repertoires than in controls, and an antigen-experienced repertoire with only a slight naive shift after ART was suggested by the network structure. Expanded TRB clones identified before ART initiation dominated the repertoire across all time points, though the dominance fluctuated and decreased in many PLHIV after ART. Limited PBMC availability meant only the TCR beta chain was sequenced, without alpha chain pairing. The samples span the years 2004 to 2017, and the ART regimens used at that time may not be as effective as current regimens. Because pre-ART samples had limited cell numbers, unsorted PBMC were profiled rather than sorted CD4+ and CD8+ T cells. ART initiation was associated with a significant increase in TRB diversity, but diversity stayed significantly below transplant donor controls even after long-term ART.

The germline V gene supplies CDR1 SGHAT and CDR2 FQNNGV. Its CDR3 holds 16 amino acids, cysteine through phenylalanine. Of the read, only the CDR3 DNA is kept; its 48 bases are in frame from base 1. V has 0 bases trimmed and J has 2 bases trimmed; junction bases matching no gene number 7. The immunoSEQ hsTCRB v3.0 assay was used at survey level resolution to sequence the TRB variable region. The targeted TRB sequencing depth was about 40,000-50,000 T-cell genomes per sample. Pooled TRB libraries were sequenced on an Illumina MiSeq with a v3 150-cycle kit. Per the authors' processing: Repertoire analysis was run in R within a reproducible Nextflow workflow that covered QC, data transformation and analysis. Custom analyses were implemented in LymphoSeq2, an R package for AIRR-Seq data exploration. After excluding a handful of samples that yielded fewer than 5000 total TRB sequences, 150 to 200 HIV repertoires remained for analysis. Among the 180 or so HIV repertoires that were kept, roughly 58 were collected before ART initiation and over 120 were collected after ART initiation. Each repertoire was downsampled to 5000 TRB nucleotide sequences, and summary statistics were averaged across 100 downsampling iterations. TRB sequences were retained for analysis only if CDR3 regions of at least seven amino acids were present. Diversity was assessed using a clonality score derived from Shannon entropy and using the Gini coefficient. Repertoire networks linked the top 5000 CDR3 amino acid sequences whenever two sequences differed by an edit distance of one. Antigen specificity groups and MHC restriction were predicted for TRB CDR3 amino acid sequences with GLIPH2. CDR3 amino acid sequences were matched against VDJdb and McPAS-TCR to flag known CMV, EBV, HIV or tissue antigen associations. Pre-ART, post-ART and control groups were compared with Wilcoxon signed-rank tests and Holm-Bonferroni correction. What TCRdb holds here is the immuneACCESS table cut down to in-frame rearrangements. Part of the clones is not present; checked against another copy, under half of the missing clones reflect an unresolved V gene, and the others are unexplained. Clone size and V and J calls were adopted from that table, with D and trimming inferred from the DNA. This sample holds about 28,000 clones; around 95% were observed only once. Of the sample, about 3.1% is held by the ten largest clones.

Sequencing was performed on unsorted PBMCs, taken 5.3 years after starting antiretroviral therapy. In this chain, TRBV11-2 is recombined with TRBJ2-7; TRBD2 fits 7 bases in the junction. The TCR sequence derives from a man over 45 with HIV. The sequenced DNA: TGTGCCAGCAGCTTAGAGGGGGGGGTCCTCGCCTACGAGCAGTACTTC. The encoded protein is CASSLEGGVLAYEQYF.